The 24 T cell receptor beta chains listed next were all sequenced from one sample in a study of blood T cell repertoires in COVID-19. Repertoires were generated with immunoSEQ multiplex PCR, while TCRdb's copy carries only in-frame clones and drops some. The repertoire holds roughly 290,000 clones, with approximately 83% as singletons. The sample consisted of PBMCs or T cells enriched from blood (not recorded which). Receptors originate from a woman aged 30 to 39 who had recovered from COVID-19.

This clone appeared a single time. The DNA of the CDR3 is TGCGCCAGCAGCTTGACCAGGCCCAATGAGCAGTTCTTC. Encoded protein: CASSLTRPNEQFF. This chain joins TRBV5-1 and TRBJ2-1; no clear D. The CDR3 extends over 13 amino acids. Germline CDR1 is SGHRS and CDR2 is YFSETQ. V lost 1 base and J 6 bases, leaving 8 bases between the germline ends. The full variable domain, with the rest looked up from reference TRBV5-1 and TRBJ2-1, is KAGVTQTPRYLIKTRGQQVTLSCSPISGHRSVSWYQQTPGQGLQFLFEYFSETQRNKGNFPGRFSGRQFSNSRSEMNVSTLELGDSALYLCASSLTRPNEQFFGPGTRLTVL.

The CDR3 bases are TGTGCCAGCAGTTTTTCTAGATACAGGGGCCTCGGTGGCTACACCTTC. Protein product: CASSFSRYRGLGGYTF. This chain uses TRBV6-5 with TRBJ1-2; TRBD1 matches at 7 bases. Unmatched junction bases numbered 15, after V lost 4 bases and J lost 7 bases. CDR3 length equals 16 residues. Germline V gene sequence: CDR1 MNHEY, CDR2 SVGAGI.

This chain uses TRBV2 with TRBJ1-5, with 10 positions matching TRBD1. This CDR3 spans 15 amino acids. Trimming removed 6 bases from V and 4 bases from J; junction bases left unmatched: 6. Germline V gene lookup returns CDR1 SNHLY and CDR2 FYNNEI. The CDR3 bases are TGTGCCAGCAGGGGACAGGGGCCGGGGAATCAGCCCCAGCATTTT. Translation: CASRGQGPGNQPQHF. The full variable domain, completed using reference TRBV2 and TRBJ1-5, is EPEVTQTPSHQVTQMGQEVILRCVPISNHLYFYWYRQILGQKVEFLVSFYNNEISEKSEIFDDQFSVERPDGSNFTLKIRSTKLEDSAMYFCASRGQGPGNQPQHFGDGTRLSIL.

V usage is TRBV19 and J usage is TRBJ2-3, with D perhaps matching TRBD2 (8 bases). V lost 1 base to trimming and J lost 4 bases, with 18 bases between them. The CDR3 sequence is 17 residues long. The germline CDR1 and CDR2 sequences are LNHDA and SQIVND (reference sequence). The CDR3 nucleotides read TGTGCCAGTAGTATAGGGCCGAACGGGAGGGGGCCAGATACGCAGTATTTT. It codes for CASSIGPNGRGPDTQYF.

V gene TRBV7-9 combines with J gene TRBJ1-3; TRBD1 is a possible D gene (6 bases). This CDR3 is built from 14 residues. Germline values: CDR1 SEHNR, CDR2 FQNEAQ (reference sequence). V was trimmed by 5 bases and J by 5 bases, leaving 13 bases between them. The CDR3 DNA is TGTGCCAGCAGCCGTTCCGGACAGAGAAACACCATATATTTT. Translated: CASSRSGQRNTIYF.

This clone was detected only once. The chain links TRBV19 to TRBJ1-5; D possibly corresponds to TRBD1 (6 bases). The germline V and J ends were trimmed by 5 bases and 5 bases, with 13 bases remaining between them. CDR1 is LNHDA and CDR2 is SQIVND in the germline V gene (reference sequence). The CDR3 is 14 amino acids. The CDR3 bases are TGTGCCAGTAGTTCCGGACAGCAATATCAGCCCCAGCATTTT. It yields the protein CASSSGQQYQPQHF.

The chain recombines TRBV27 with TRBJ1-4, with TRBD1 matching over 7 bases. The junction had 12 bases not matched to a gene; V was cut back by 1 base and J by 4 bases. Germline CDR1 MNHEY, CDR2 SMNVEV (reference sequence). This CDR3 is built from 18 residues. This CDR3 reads CASSLFPAPGQSNEKLFF. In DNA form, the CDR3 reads TGTGCCAGCAGTTTATTCCCTGCCCCGGGACAGAGTAATGAAAAACTGTTTTTT.

The chain's CDR3 is CASSTGTGLGYTF. CDR3 nucleotides: TGTGCCAGCAGCACCGGGACAGGGCTTGGCTACACCTTC. The chain has TRBV7-8 and TRBJ1-2, with TRBD1 matching over 9 bases. Germline V gene sequence: CDR1 SGHVS, CDR2 FQNEAQ. The CDR3 runs 13 residues. The ends lost 5 bases at V and 7 bases at J; junction bases unmatched: 5.

The DNA of the CDR3 is TGTGCCAGCAGTGAAGGGGACTCCCCCCCTGAAGCTTTCTTT. This codes for CASSEGDSPPEAFF. This chain joins TRBV6-1 and TRBJ1-1; maybe TRBD1 (5 bases). CDR3 size: 14 residues. Deletions cut 1 base from V and 6 bases from J, with 12 bases between. The V gene's germline CDR1 is MNHNS and CDR2 SASEGT.

The CDR3 is CASRKGTGAGKQYF. For the CDR3, the DNA is TGTGCCAGTAGAAAGGGGACAGGGGCTGGTAAGCAGTATTTT. This chain joins TRBV19 and TRBJ2-3; 10 bases align to TRBD1. Trimming removed 6 bases from V and 11 bases from J; junction bases left unmatched: 11. Germline lookup yields CDR1 LNHDA and CDR2 SQIVND (reference sequence). This CDR3 is 14 amino acids long.

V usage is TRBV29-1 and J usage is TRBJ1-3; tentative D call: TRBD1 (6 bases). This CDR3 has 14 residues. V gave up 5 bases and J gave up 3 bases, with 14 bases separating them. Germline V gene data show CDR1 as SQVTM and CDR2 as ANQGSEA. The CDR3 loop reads CSVKTGSGGNTIYF. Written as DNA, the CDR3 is TGCAGCGTTAAAACAGGGTCCGGTGGAAACACCATATATTTT. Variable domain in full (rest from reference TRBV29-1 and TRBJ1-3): SAVISQKPSRDICQRGTSLTIQCQVDSQVTMMFWYRQQPGQSLTLIATANQGSEATYESGFVIDKFPISRPNLTFSTLTVSNMSPEDSSIYLCSVKTGSGGNTIYFGEGSWLTVV.

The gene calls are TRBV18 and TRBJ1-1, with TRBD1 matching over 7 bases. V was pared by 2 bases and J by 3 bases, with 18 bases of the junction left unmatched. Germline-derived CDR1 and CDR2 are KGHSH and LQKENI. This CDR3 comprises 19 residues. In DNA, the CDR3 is TGTGCCAGCTCACCAATCCTGACAGGGAGTGGGAAATTTGACACTGAAGCTTTCTTT. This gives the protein CASSPILTGSGKFDTEAFF.

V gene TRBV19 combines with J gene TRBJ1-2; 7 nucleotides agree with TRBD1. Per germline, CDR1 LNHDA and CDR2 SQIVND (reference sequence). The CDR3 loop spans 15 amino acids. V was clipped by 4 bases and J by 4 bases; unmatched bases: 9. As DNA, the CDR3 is TGTGCCAGTAGTACCCGAGAGGGGGCGGGCTATGGCTACACCTTC. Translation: CASSTREGAGYGYTF.

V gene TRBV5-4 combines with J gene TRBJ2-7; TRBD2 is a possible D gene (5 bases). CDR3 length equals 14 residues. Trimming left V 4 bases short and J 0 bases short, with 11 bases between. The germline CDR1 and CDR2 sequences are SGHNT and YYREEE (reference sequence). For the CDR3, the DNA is TGTGCCAGCAGCGCCAGCGGTCCCTCCTACGAGCAGTACTTC. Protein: CASSASGPSYEQYF.

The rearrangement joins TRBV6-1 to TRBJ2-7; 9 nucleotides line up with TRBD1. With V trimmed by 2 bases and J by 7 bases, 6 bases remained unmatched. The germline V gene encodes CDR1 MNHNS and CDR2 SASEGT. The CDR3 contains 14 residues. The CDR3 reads CASSEYPGQGEQYF. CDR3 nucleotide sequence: TGTGCCAGCAGTGAATACCCTGGACAGGGGGAGCAGTACTTC.

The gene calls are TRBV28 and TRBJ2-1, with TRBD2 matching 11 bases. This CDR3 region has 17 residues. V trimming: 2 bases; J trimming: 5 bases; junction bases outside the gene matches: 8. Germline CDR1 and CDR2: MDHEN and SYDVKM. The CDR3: CASSLLPGTSGNNEQFF. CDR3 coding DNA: TGTGCCAGCAGTTTACTCCCTGGGACTAGCGGCAACAATGAGCAGTTCTTC. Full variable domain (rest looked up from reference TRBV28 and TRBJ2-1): DVKVTQSSRYLVKRTGEKVFLECVQDMDHENMFWYRQDPGLGLRLIYFSYDVKMKEKGDIPEGYSVSREKKERFSLILESASTNQTSMYLCASSLLPGTSGNNEQFFGPGTRLTVL.

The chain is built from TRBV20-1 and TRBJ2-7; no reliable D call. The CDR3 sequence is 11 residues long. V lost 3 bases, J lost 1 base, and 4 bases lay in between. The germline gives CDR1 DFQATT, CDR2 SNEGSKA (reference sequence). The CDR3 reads CSASGSYEQYF. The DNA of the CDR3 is TGCAGTGCTAGCGGTTCCTACGAGCAGTACTTC.

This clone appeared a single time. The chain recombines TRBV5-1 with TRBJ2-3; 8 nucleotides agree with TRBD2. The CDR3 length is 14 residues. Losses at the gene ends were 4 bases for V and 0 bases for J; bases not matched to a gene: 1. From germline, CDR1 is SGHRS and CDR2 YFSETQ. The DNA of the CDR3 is TGCGCCAGCAGCCCTAGCGGGAGCACAGATACGCAGTATTTT. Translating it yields CASSPSGSTDTQYF. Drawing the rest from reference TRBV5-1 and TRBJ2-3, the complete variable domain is KAGVTQTPRYLIKTRGQQVTLSCSPISGHRSVSWYQQTPGQGLQFLFEYFSETQRNKGNFPGRFSGRQFSNSRSEMNVSTLELGDSALYLCASSPSGSTDTQYFGPGTRLTVL.

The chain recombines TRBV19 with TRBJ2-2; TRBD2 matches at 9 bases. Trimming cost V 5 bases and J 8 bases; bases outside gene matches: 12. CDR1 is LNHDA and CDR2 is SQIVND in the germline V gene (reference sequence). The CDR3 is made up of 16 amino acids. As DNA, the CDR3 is TGTGCCAGTAGTGTCGGACTGCGGGGGGGAGTAGGGGAGCTGTTTTTT. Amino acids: CASSVGLRGGVGELFF.

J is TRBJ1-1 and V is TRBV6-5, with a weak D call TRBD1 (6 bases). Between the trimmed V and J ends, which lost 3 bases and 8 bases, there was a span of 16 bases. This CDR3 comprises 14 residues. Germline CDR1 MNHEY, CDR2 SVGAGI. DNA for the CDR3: TGTGCCAGCAGTTATTTCTCAGGGGCAGGGGAAGCTTTCTTT. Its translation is CASSYFSGAGEAFF.

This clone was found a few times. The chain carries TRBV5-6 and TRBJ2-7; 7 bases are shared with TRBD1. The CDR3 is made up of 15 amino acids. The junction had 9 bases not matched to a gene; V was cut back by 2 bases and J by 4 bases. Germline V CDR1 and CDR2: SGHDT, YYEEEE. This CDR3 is CASSLPTGTRYEQYF. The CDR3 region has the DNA TGTGCCAGCAGCTTACCGACAGGGACGAGGTACGAGCAGTACTTC.

The CDR3 here is CASSPGRTGTYEQYF. CDR3 DNA: TGCGCCAGCAGCCCCGGCCGGACAGGGACCTACGAGCAGTACTTC. This chain joins TRBV4-1 and TRBJ2-7; 8 bases map to TRBD1. V lost 4 bases and J lost 2; bases outside the gene matches: 7. This CDR3 has 15 amino acids. Per germline, CDR1 MGHRA and CDR2 YSYEKL.

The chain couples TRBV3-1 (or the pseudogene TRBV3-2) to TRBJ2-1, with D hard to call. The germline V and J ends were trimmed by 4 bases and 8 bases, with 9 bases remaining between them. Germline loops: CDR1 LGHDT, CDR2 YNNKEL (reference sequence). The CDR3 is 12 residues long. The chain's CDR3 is CASSLLEDEQFF. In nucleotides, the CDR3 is TGTGCCAGCAGCCTCCTTGAGGATGAGCAGTTCTTC.

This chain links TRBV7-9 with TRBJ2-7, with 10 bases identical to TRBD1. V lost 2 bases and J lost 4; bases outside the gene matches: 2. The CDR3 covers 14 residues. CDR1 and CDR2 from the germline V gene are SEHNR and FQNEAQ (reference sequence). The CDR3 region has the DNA TGTGCCAGCAGCTTAACGGGACAGGGGTACGAGCAGTACTTC. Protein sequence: CASSLTGQGYEQYF. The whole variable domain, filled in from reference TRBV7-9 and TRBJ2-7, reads DTGVSQNPRHKITKRGQNVTFRCDPISEHNRLYWYRQTLGQGPEFLTYFQNEAQLEKSRLLSDRFSAERPKGSFSTLEIQRTEQGDSAMYLCASSLTGQGYEQYFGPGTRLTVT.